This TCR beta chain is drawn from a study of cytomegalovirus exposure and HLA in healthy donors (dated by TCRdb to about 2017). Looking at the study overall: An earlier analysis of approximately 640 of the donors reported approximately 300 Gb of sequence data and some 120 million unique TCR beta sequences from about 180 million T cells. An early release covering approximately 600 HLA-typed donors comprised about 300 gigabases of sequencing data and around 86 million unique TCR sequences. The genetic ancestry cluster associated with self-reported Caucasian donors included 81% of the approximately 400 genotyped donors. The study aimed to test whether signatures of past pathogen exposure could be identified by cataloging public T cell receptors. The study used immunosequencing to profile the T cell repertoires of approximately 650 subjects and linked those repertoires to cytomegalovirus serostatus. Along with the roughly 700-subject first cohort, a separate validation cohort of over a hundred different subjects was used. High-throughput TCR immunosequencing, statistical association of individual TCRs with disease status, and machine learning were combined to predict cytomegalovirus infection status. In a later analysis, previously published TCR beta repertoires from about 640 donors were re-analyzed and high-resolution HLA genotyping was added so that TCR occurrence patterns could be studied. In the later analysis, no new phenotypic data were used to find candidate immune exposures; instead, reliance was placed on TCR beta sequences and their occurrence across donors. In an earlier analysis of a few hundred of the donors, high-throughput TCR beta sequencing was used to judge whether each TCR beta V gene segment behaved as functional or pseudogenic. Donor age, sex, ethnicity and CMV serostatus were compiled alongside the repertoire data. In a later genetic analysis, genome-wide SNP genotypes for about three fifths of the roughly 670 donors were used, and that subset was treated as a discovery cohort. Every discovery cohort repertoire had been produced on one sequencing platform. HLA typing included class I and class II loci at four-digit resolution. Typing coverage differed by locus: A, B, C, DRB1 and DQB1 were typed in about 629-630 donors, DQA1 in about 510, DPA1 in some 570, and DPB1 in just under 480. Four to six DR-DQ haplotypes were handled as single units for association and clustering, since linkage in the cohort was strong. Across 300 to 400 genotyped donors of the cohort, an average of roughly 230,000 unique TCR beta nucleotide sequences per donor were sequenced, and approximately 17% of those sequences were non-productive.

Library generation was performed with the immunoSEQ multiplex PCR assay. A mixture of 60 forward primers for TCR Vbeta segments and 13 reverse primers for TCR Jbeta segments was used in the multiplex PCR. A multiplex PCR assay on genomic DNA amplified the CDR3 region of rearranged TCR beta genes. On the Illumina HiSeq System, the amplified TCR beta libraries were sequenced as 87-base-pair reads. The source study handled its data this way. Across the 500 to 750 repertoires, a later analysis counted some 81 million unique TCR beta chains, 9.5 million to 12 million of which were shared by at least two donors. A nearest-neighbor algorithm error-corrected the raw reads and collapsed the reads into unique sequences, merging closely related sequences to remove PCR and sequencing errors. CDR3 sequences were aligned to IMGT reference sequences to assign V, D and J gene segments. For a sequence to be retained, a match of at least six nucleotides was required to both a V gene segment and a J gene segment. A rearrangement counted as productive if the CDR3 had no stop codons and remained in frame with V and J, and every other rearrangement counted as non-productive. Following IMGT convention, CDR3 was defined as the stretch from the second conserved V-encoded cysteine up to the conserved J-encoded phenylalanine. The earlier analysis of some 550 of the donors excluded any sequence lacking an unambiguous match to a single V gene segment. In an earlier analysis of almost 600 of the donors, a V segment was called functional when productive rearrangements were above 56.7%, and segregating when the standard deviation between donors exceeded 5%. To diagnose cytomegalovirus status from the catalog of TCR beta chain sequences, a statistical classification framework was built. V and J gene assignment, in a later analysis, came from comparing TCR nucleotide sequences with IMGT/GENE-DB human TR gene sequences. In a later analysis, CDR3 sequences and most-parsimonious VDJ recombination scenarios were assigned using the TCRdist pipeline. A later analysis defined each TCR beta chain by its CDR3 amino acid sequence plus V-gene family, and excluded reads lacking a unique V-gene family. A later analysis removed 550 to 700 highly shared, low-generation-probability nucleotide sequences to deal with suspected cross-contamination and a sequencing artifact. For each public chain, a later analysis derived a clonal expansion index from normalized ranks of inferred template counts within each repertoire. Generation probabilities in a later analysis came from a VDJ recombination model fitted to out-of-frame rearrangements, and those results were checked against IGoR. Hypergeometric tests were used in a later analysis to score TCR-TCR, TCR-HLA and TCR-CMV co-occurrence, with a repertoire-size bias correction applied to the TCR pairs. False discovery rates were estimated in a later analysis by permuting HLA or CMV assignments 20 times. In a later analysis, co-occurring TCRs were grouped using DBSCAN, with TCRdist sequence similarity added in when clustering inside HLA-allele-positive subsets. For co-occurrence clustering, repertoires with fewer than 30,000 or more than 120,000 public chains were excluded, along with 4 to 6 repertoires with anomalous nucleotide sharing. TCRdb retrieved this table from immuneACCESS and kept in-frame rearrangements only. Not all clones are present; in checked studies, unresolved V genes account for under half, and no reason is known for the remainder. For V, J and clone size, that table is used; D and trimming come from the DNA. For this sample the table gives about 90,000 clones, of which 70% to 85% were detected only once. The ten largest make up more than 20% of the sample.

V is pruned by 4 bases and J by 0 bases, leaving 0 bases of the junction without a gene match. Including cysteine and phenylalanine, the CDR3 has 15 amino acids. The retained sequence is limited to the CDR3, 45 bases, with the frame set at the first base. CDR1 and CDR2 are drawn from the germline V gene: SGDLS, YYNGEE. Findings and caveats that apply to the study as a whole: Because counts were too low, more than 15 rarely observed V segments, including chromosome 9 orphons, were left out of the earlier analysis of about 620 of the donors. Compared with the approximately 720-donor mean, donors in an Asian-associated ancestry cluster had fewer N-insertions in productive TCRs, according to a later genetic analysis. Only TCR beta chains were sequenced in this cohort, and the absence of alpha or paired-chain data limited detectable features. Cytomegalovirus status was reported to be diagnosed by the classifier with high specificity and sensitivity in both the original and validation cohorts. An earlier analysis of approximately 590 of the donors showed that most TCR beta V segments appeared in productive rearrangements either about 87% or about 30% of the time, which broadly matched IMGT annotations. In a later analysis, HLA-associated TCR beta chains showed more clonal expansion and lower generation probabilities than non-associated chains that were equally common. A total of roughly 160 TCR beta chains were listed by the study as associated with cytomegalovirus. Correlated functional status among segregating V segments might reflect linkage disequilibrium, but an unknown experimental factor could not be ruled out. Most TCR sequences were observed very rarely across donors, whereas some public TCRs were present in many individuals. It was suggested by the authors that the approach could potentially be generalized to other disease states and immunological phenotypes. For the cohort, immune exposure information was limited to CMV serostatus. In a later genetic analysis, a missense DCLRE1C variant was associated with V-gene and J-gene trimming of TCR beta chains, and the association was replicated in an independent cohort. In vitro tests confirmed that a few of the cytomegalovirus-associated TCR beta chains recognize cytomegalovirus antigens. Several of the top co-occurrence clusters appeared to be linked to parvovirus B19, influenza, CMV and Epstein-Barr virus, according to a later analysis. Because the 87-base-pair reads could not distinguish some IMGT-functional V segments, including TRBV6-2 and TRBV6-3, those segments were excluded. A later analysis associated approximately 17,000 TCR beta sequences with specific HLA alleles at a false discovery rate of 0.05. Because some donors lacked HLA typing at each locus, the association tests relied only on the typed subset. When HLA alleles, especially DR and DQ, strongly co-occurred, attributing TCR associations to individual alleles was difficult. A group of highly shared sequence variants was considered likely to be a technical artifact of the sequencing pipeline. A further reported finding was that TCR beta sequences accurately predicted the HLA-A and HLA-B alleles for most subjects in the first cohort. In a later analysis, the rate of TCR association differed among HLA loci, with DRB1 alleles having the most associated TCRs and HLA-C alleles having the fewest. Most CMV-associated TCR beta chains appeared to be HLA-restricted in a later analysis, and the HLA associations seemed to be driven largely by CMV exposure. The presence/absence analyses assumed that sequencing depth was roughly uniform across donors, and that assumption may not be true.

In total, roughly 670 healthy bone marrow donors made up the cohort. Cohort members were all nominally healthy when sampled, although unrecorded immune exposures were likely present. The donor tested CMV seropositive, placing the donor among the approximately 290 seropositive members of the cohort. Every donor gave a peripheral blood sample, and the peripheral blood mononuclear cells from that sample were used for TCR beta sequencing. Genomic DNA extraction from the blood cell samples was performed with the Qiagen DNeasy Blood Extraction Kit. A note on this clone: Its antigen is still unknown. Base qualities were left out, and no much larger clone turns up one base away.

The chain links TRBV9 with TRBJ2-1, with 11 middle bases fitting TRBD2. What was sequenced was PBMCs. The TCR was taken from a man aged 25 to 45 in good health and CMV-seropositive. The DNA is TGTGCCAGCAGCACTAGCGGGAGCTCCTACAATGAGCAGTTCTTC. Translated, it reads CASSTSGSSYNEQFF. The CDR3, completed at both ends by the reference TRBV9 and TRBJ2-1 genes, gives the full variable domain DSGVTQTPKHLITATGQRVTLRCSPRSGDLSVYWYQQSLDQGLQFLIQYYNGEERAKGNILERFSAQQFPDLHSELNLSSLELGDSALYFCASSTSGSSYNEQFFGPGTRLTVL.